What follows is one T cell receptor beta chain and its context. Its antigen is not known. The germline V gene encodes CDR1 MNHEY and CDR2 SMNVEV (reference sequence). The CDR3 is 19 residues long. Trimming took 1 base from V and 2 from J, leaving 24 bases between them. This sample stems from a study of T-cell reconstitution after alpha-beta-depleted transplantation in children. Study-level findings and limits: Surviving recipient T cells and intrathymic progenitors accounted for some patients' high TCRbeta diversity at day 60. It was newly produced T cells that mostly accounted for T-cell counts and diversity one year after transplant. Several hundred rapidly expanded clones from non-depleted graft cells reportedly supplied alpha-beta T cells about two months post-transplant.

Construction of the TCRbeta library involved unique molecular identifiers. TCRdb called the PCR reads again in MiXCR, with one record for every CDR3 protein. The table records approximately 32,000 distinct CDR3 sequences, under 6.5% of them present only once. The chain links TRBV27 to TRBJ2-7; maybe TRBD2 (6 bases). This specimen consisted of peripheral blood, obtained 60 days after TCRalphabeta/CD19-depleted stem cell transplant. The origin of this receptor is a child under two years old who had a stem cell transplant for acute myeloid leukemia, so the T cells may come from the graft donor. The CDR3 is CASSLYPTVVPGEAYEQYF. For the CDR3, the DNA is TGTGCCAGCAGTTTATACCCCACGGTGGTACCGGGAGAGGCCTACGAGCAGTACTTC.